These 14 T cell receptor beta chains were all obtained from the same sample, sequenced in a study of shared clonotypes between healthy human individuals. The data were produced by immunoSEQ multiplex PCR, yet TCRdb's version contains in-frame clones alone and is incomplete. This table holds millions of clones, roughly 91% found once. Selected positively for CCR7 and CD45RO-negative, naive CD8 cells excluded terminally differentiated effector memory CD45RA+ cells. The source material was naive CD8+ T cells from PBMCs. The receptors stem from a man younger than 30 in good health. Some clones in this sample may be carry-over from other donors' samples.

This sequence joins TRBV6-1 and TRBJ2-1; no firm D call. Looked up from germline, CDR1 is MNHNS and CDR2 is SASEGT. Trimming took 5 bases from V and 6 from J, leaving 5 bases between them. The CDR3 has 11 amino acids. CDR3 loop: CASSYGNEQFF. The DNA of the CDR3 is TGTGCCAGCAGTTACGGCAATGAGCAGTTCTTC.

The chain links TRBV5-1 to TRBJ2-7; 7 bases line up with TRBD1. The CDR3 extends over 13 amino acids. CDR1 is SGHRS and CDR2 is YFSETQ in the germline V gene. Germline trimming cut 4 bases from V and 12 bases from J; bases unmatched to any gene: 13. The CDR3 DNA sequence: TGCGCCAGCAGCCCAGGCGGGCAGGGGGTTCGGTACTTC. Protein: CASSPGGQGVRYF.

This chain links TRBV18 with TRBJ2-7; possibly TRBD1 or TRBD2 for D (5 bases each). Trimming shortened V by 4 bases and J by 3 bases, and 16 bases separated the two germline ends. Per germline, CDR1 KGHSH and CDR2 LQKENI. CDR3 length: 15 amino acids. In DNA form, the CDR3 reads TGTGCCAGCTCACTCAACCGGGACGTTAGCTACGAGCAGTACTTC. Its translation: CASSLNRDVSYEQYF.

This clone was detected once. The V gene is TRBV5-1, the J gene TRBJ2-1; 12 bases fit TRBD2. Per the germline V gene, CDR1 is SGHRS and CDR2 is YFSETQ. This CDR3 spans 16 amino acids. V dropped 2 bases and J dropped 8; count of bases not matched to a gene: 8. The DNA for the CDR3 is TGCGCCAGCAGCTTACCGTCGACTAGCGGGAGCTATGAGCAGTTCTTC. Protein product: CASSLPSTSGSYEQFF.

The chain employs TRBV11-3 and TRBJ2-5; D tentatively reads TRBD1 or TRBD2 (6 bases each). Trimming shortened V by 5 bases and J by 1 base, and 17 bases separated the two germline ends. The CDR3 has 16 amino acids. CDR1 and CDR2 from the germline V gene are SGHNT and YENEEA. In DNA form, the CDR3 reads TGTGCCAGCAGCCGGAGGGGGGACGGTAGCCAAGAGACCCAGTACTTC. Protein: CASSRRGDGSQETQYF.

This clone has only one observation. The chain has TRBV28 and TRBJ2-1; D gene ambiguous. This CDR3 region has 13 residues. Germline values: CDR1 MDHEN, CDR2 SYDVKM. V lost 4 bases, J lost 8 bases, and 12 bases lay in between. The CDR3 reads CASSSALLDEQFF. For the CDR3, the DNA is TGTGCCAGCAGTTCGGCCCTGCTCGATGAGCAGTTCTTC.

CDR3 in amino acids: CASSIWQKNTEAFF. The CDR3 region has the DNA TGTGCCAGTAGTATTTGGCAAAAAAACACTGAAGCTTTCTTT. The rearrangement links TRBV19 to TRBJ1-1; unclear D gene. The V end was cut by 3 bases, the J end by 2 bases, with 10 bases between. The germline CDR1 and CDR2 sequences are LNHDA and SQIVND (reference sequence). The CDR3 is made up of 14 amino acids.

V usage is TRBV27 and J usage is TRBJ2-2; no definite D call. This CDR3 region has 15 residues. In germline, CDR1 is MNHEY, CDR2 SMNVEV (reference sequence). Between the trimmed V and J ends, which lost 8 bases and 2 bases, there was a span of 15 bases. The CDR3 bases are TGTGCCAGCGCCCCTCGGTACTCAAACACCGGGGAGCTGTTTTTT. It specifies CASAPRYSNTGELFF.

The chain joins TRBV4-2 to TRBJ2-7, with D maybe TRBD2 (5 bases). The V end lost 0 bases, the J end lost 0 bases, and 12 bases lay between the germline ends. This CDR3 spans 16 amino acids. CDR1 and CDR2 from the germline V gene are LGHNA and YNFKEQ. The CDR3 loop is CASSQDLEGLSYEQYF. The CDR3 bases are TGTGCCAGCAGCCAAGATTTAGAGGGCCTCTCCTACGAGCAGTACTTC.

The chain has TRBV5-6 and TRBJ1-1; 8 nucleotides align to TRBD1. CDR1 SGHDT and CDR2 YYEEEE come from the germline V gene. The CDR3 sequence is 14 residues long. V lost 3 bases, J lost 7 bases, and 8 bases stayed unmatched. This CDR3 is CASSSGQEAVEAFF. CDR3 in DNA: TGTGCCAGCAGCTCGGGACAGGAAGCTGTTGAAGCTTTCTTT.

The chain joins TRBV5-4 to TRBJ1-1, with 9 nucleotides matching TRBD1. V shed 1 base, J shed 0 bases, and the junction held 1 base outside the gene matches. CDR1 is SGHNT and CDR2 is YYREEE in the germline V gene (reference sequence). The CDR3 sequence is 15 residues long. CDR3 DNA sequence: TGTGCCAGCAGCTTGACAGGGGGCCTGAACACTGAAGCTTTCTTT. Its protein product is CASSLTGGLNTEAFF. Variable domain in full (rest from reference TRBV5-4 and TRBJ1-1): ETGVTQSPTHLIKTRGQQVTLRCSSQSGHNTVSWYQQALGQGPQFIFQYYREEENGRGNFPPRFSGLQFPNYSSELNVNALELDDSALYLCASSLTGGLNTEAFFGQGTRLTVV.

The rearrangement uses TRBV7-9 and TRBJ2-5, with 9 bases lining up with TRBD1. The CDR3 has 16 amino acids. Germline lookup yields CDR1 SEHNR and CDR2 FQNEAQ (reference sequence). V shed 2 bases, J shed 1 base, and the junction held 5 bases outside the gene matches. The CDR3 region is CASSLFRGQGQETQYF. The CDR3 DNA reads as TGTGCCAGCAGCTTATTTAGGGGACAGGGCCAAGAGACCCAGTACTTC.

This chain uses TRBV2 with TRBJ1-4; the match to TRBD1 covers 7 bases. Germline loops: CDR1 SNHLY, CDR2 FYNNEI. The ends lost 5 bases at V and 3 bases at J; junction bases unmatched: 6. This CDR3 is 15 amino acids long. The CDR3 coding sequence is TGTGCCAGCAGTCCAGACAGGGTGTCTAATGAAAAACTGTTTTTT. Translating gives CASSPDRVSNEKLFF.

The V and J genes are TRBV9 and TRBJ2-5; 7 positions agree with TRBD1. The germline V gene encodes CDR1 SGDLS and CDR2 YYNGEE. This CDR3 is built from 14 residues. Germline trimming cut 3 bases from V and 3 bases from J; bases unmatched to any gene: 5. This CDR3 reads CASSGQGKKETQYF. DNA for the CDR3: TGTGCCAGCAGCGGACAGGGAAAAAAAGAGACCCAGTACTTC.